This T cell receptor beta chain came from a study of blood T cell repertoires in COVID-19. Study details: Donors in the United States, Italy and Spain gave samples during acute or convalescent COVID-19. The analysed material was cDNA or gDNA that came from T cells, B-cell-depleted T cells, or PBMCs.

In the authors' workflow: By means of reference gene primer amplification, nucleated cell counts were estimated. The protocol was immunoSEQ multiplex PCR, while the TCRdb copy is restricted to in-frame clones and leaves out a portion. The DNA gave D and trimming, while V, J and clone size come from that table. The sample holds around 40,000 clones; about 88% are singletons and the top ten take about 6.1%. The CDR3 length is 16 residues. In germline, CDR1 is SGHDT, CDR2 YYEEEE. Trimming took off 1 base at V and 0 bases at J, with 10 bases between the two ends. The specimen was peripheral blood. The chain has TRBV5-6 and TRBJ1-4; D is undetermined. This TCR derives from a human donor in a cohort sampled during active COVID-19. The CDR3 here is CASSLIGHATNEKLFF. Here the CDR3 DNA reads TGTGCCAGCAGCTTGATCGGTCACGCAACTAATGAAAAACTGTTTTTT. Looking up the rest from reference TRBV5-6 and TRBJ1-4 gives the full variable domain: DAGVTQSPTHLIKTRGQQVTLRCSPKSGHDTVSWYQQALGQGPQFIFQYYEEEERQRGNFPDRFSGHQFPNYSSELNVNALLLGDSALYLCASSLIGHATNEKLFFGSGTQLSVL.